This T cell receptor (beta chain) was observed in a study of blood T cell repertoires in COVID-19. The germline V gene encodes CDR1 SGHDT and CDR2 YYEEEE. The V end was cut by 6 bases, the J end by 6 bases, with 12 bases between. The CDR3 runs to 13 residues. As handled by the study authors: Scientists estimated how many nucleated cells there were by amplifying reference gene primers. Assay used: immunoSEQ multiplex PCR; TCRdb lists only in-frame clones, some missing. V and J calls and clone size are given by that table; D and trimming were obtained from the DNA. The data show about 410,000 clones, 75% to 90% seen once.

This receptor was obtained from a woman under 40 with active or convalescent COVID-19. Source material: peripheral blood. This chain links TRBV5-6 with TRBJ2-2; a possible D gene is TRBD2 (5 bases). The CDR3 DNA is TGTGCCAGCAACGCGGGCGGACCCGGGGAGCTGTTTTTT. It is translated as CASNAGGPGELFF.